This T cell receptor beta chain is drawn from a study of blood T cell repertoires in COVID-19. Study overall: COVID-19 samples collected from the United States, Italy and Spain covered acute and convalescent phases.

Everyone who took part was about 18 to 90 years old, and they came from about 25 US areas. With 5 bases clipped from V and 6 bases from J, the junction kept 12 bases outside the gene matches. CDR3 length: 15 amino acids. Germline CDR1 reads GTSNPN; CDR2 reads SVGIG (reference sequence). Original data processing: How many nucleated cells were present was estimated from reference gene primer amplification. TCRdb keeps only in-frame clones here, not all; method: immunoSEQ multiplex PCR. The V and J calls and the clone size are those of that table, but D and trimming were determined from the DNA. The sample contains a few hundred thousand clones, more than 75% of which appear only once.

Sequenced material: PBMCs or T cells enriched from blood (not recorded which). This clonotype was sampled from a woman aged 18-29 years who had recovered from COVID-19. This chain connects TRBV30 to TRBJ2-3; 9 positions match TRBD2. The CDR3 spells CAWVLAGGPGDTQYF. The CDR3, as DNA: TGTGCCTGGGTGTTGGCGGGGGGGCCCGGCGATACGCAGTATTTT.